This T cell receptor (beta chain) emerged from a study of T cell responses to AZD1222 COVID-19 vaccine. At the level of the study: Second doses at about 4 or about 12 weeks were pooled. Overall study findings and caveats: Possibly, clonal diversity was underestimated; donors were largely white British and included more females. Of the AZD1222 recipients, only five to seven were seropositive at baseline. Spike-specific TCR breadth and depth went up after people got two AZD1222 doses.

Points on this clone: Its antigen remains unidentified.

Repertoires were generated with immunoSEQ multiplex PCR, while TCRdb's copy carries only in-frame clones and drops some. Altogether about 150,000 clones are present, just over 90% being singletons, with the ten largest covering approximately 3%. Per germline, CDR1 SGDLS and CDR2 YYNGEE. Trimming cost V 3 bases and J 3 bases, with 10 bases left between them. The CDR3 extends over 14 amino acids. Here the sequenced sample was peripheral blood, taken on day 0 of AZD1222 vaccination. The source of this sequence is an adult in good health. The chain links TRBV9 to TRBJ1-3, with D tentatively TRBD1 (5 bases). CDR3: CASSEGTDGNTIYF. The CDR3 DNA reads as TGTGCCAGCAGCGAGGGGACTGATGGAAACACCATATATTTT.